The text below deals with one TCR beta chain. CDR3 length: 15 residues. The V and J ends lost 6 bases and 4 bases, in that order; junction bases with no gene match: 8. Looked up from germline, CDR1 is SNHLY and CDR2 is FYNNEI. The data were taken from a study of blood T cell repertoires in COVID-19. Study details: T cells, B-cell-depleted T cells, or PBMCs supplied cDNA or gDNA.

The study drew participants aged about 18 to 89 years from approximately 23 US areas. Clinical history as reported by participants underpinned cohort assignment. In Cohort 3, a recovered donor had either two negative PCRs, clearance, or symptom resolution. Repertoires were generated with immunoSEQ multiplex PCR, while TCRdb's copy carries only in-frame clones and drops some. Counted here are about 380,000 clones, about 90% occurring once; the ten biggest clones make up under 3%. Input material: PBMCs or T cells enriched from blood (not recorded which). The chain uses TRBV2 and TRBJ1-1; 10 nucleotides line up with TRBD1. The source of this sequence is a woman in her twenties or thirties who had recovered from COVID-19. Here the CDR3 DNA reads TGTGCCAGCAGCAGCCCGGGACAGGGGATCACTGAAGCTTTCTTT. Encoded protein: CASSSPGQGITEAFF.